These T cell receptor beta chains were read from a single sample in a study of control samples from healthy donors and cancer patients. The method was immunoSEQ multiplex PCR; TCRdb's version includes in-frame clones alone and lacks a portion of them. Of tens of thousands of clones in the sample, around 90% are singletons; the top ten hold about 10%. The specimen was PBMCs. Receptors originate from a woman aged 45-65 years with colorectal cancer. Both conserved end residues are part of each CDR3. D genes are given only for firm matches. Size tells how often a clone was seen (once, few, many) or the class of an expanded clone, and some rows leave it out.

v_call	j_call	d_call	clone_size	cdr3_aa	cdr3_nt
TRBV27	TRBJ2-1	-	-	CASSLSQAIRSYNEQFF	TGTGCCAGCAGTTTATCCCAGGCGATACGCTCCTACAATGAGCAGTTCTTC
TRBV29-1	TRBJ1-1	TRBD1	-	CSAGTGLGTEAFF	TGCAGCGCCGGGACAGGGTTAGGCACTGAAGCTTTCTTT
TRBV2	TRBJ2-5	-	-	CASSDGRGSETQYF	TGTGCCAGCAGTGATGGGCGGGGTTCAGAGACCCAGTACTTC
TRBV10-3	TRBJ2-3	-	few	CAISERQLPTDTQYF	TGTGCCATCAGTGAGAGGCAGCTTCCCACAGATACGCAGTATTTT
TRBV7-2	TRBJ2-4	-	-	CASRPNWGAKNIQYF	TGTGCCAGCAGGCCCAATTGGGGCGCCAAAAACATTCAGTACTTC
TRBV4-1	TRBJ1-2	-	-	CASSQPLSGVAGYTF	TGCGCCAGCAGCCAACCCTTATCCGGGGTCGCGGGCTACACCTTC
TRBV6-5	TRBJ1-5	-	-	CASRKAGMGNQPQHF	TGTGCCAGCAGGAAAGCGGGGATGGGGAATCAGCCCCAGCATTTT
TRBV9	TRBJ1-5	TRBD1	-	CASSKTGGEPQHF	TGTGCCAGCAGTAAGACAGGGGGCGAGCCCCAGCATTTT
TRBV9	TRBJ1-3	-	-	CASSVVGDGRNTIYF	TGTGCCAGCAGCGTAGTGGGGGACGGCCGAAACACCATATATTTT
TRBV28	TRBJ2-2	-	-	CASSLVLGNIAGELFF	TGTGCCAGCAGTTTGGTACTAGGTAATATCGCCGGGGAGCTGTTTTTT
TRBV7-2	TRBJ1-4	-	-	CASSPDRGYEKLFF	TGTGCCAGCAGCCCGGACAGAGGGTATGAAAAACTGTTTTTT
TRBV23-1	TRBJ2-2	-	-	CASSQRASGRNTGELFF	TGCGCCAGCAGTCAAAGAGCGTCCGGGAGAAACACCGGGGAGCTGTTTTTT
TRBV6-2/TRBV6-3	TRBJ1-6	-	-	CASSYAGNSPLHF	TGTGCCAGCAGTTACGCAGGGAATTCACCCCTCCACTTT
TRBV7-9	TRBJ2-3	-	-	CASSLRRSSTDTQYF	TGTGCCAGCAGCTTACGCCGGTCTAGCACAGATACGCAGTATTTT
TRBV12-5	TRBJ1-5	TRBD1	-	CASGIFSGGENQPQHF	TGTGCTAGTGGTATTTTCTCAGGGGGCGAAAATCAGCCCCAGCATTTT
TRBV19	TRBJ1-2	-	-	CASTLDSYGYTF	TGTGCCAGTACTCTGGACAGTTACGGCTACACCTTC
TRBV25-1	TRBJ2-5	TRBD1	-	CASSETGGRRRETQYF	TGTGCCAGCAGTGAGACAGGGGGAAGGAGGAGAGAGACCCAGTACTTC
TRBV6-1	TRBJ2-6	TRBD1	-	CASSDRQGFFSGANVLTF	TGTGCCAGCAGTGATAGACAGGGATTTTTCTCTGGGGCCAACGTCCTGACTTTC
TRBV10-3	TRBJ2-5	-	once	CAISVRETQYF	TGTGCCATCAGTGTCCGGGAGACCCAGTACTTC
TRBV6-5	TRBJ2-5	TRBD2	-	CASSYSALAGRGAQYF	TGTGCCAGCAGTTACTCCGCCCTAGCGGGACGCGGGGCCCAGTACTTC
TRBV5-1	TRBJ1-3	-	once	CASSSGLPGNTIYF	TGCGCCAGCAGCTCAGGATTGCCTGGAAACACCATATATTTT
TRBV3-1/TRBV3-2	TRBJ1-1	-	-	CASSQVNTEAFF	TGTGCCAGCAGCCAAGTGAACACTGAAGCTTTCTTT
TRBV19	TRBJ2-3	-	-	CASRAPNTDTQYF	TGTGCCAGTAGAGCGCCGAACACAGATACGCAGTATTTT
TRBV15	TRBJ1-6	-	-	CATSRGPTGAYNSPLHF	TGTGCCACCAGCAGAGGACCCACCGGCGCCTATAATTCACCCCTCCACTTT
TRBV7-9	TRBJ1-1	-	-	CASSLAKLGGMNTEAFF	TGTGCCAGCAGCTTAGCTAAATTGGGCGGCATGAACACTGAAGCTTTCTTT
TRBV7-9	TRBJ1-6	TRBD1	-	CASSQGQPNSPLHF	TGTGCCAGCAGCCAGGGACAGCCAAATTCACCCCTCCACTTT
TRBV10-2	TRBJ2-3	TRBD2	few	CASTLRLAGGPDTQYF	TGCGCCAGCACTTTGAGACTAGCGGGGGGGCCTGATACGCAGTATTTT
TRBV15	TRBJ1-5	-	-	CATSRDRSGNQPQHF	TGTGCCACCAGCAGAGATCGGTCAGGGAATCAGCCCCAGCATTTT
TRBV9	TRBJ2-1	-	-	CASSVVTDSNNEQFF	TGTGCCAGCAGCGTAGTGACAGACTCAAACAATGAGCAGTTCTTC